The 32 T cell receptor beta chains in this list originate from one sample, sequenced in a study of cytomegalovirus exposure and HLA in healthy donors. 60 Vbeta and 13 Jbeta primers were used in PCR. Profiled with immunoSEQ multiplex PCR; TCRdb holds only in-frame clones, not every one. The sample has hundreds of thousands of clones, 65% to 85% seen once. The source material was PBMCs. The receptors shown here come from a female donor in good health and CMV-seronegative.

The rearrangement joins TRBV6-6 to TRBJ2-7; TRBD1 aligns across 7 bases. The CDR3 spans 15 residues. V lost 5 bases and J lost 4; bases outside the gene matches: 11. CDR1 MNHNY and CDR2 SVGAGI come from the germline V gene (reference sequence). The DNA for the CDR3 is TGTGCCAGCAGTCCCGGACAGGCCGGAATTTACGAGCAGTACTTC. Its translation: CASSPGQAGIYEQYF.

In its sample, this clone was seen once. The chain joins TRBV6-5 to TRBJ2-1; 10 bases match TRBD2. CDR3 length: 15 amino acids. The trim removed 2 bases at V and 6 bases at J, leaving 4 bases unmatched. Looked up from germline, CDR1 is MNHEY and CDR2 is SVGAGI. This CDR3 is CASSYDGLAVNEQFF. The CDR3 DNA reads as TGTGCCAGCAGTTACGACGGACTAGCGGTCAATGAGCAGTTCTTC.

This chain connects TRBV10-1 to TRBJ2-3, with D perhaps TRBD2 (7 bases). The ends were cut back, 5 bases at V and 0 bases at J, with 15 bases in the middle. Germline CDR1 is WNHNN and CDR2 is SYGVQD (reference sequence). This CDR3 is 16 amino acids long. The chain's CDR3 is CASSPAGAASTDTQYF. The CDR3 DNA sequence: TGCGCCAGCAGTCCTGCGGGGGCCGCGAGCACAGATACGCAGTATTTT.

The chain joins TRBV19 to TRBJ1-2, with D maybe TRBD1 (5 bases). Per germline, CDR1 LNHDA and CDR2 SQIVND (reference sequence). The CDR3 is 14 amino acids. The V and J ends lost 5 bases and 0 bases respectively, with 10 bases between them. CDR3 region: CASSHRLPNYGYTF. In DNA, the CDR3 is TGTGCCAGTAGTCACAGGCTACCTAACTATGGCTACACCTTC.

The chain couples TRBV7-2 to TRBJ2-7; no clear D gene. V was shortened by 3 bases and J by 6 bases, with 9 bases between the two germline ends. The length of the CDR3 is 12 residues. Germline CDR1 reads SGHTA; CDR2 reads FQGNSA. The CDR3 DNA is TGTGCCAGCAGCTTCCAGCGTATCGAGCAGTACTTC. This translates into CASSFQRIEQYF.

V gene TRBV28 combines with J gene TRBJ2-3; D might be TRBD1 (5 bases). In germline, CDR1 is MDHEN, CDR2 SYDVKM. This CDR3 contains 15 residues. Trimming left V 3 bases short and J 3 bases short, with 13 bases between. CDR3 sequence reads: CASSFRQGWTDTQYF. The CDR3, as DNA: TGTGCCAGCAGTTTTAGGCAGGGTTGGACAGATACGCAGTATTTT. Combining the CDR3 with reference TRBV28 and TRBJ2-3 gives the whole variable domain DVKVTQSSRYLVKRTGEKVFLECVQDMDHENMFWYRQDPGLGLRLIYFSYDVKMKEKGDIPEGYSVSREKKERFSLILESASTNQTSMYLCASSFRQGWTDTQYFGPGTRLTVL.

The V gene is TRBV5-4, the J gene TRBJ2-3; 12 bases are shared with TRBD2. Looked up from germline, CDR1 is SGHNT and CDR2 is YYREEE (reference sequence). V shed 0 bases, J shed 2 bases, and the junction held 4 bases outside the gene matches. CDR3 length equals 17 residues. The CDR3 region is CASSLAGLAGITDTQYF. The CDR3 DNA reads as TGTGCCAGCAGCTTGGCCGGACTAGCGGGAATCACAGATACGCAGTATTTT.

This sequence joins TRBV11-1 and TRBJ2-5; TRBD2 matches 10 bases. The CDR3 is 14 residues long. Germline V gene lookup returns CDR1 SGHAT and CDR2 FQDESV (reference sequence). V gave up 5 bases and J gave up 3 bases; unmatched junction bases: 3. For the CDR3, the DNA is TGTGCCAGCAGCCGAGGACTAGCGGAAGAGACCCAGTACTTC. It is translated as CASSRGLAEETQYF.

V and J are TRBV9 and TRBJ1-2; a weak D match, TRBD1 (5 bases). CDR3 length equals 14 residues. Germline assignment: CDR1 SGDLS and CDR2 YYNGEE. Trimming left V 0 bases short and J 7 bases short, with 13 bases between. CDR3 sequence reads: CASSVGAGSVGYTF. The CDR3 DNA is TGTGCCAGCAGCGTAGGGGCAGGGTCGGTTGGCTACACCTTC.

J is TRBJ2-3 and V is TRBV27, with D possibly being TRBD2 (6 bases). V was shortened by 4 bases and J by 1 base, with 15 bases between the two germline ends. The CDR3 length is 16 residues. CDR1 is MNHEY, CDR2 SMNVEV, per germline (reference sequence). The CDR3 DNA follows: TGTGCCAGCAGTTCCCTCTCGGGAGTACGCACAGATACGCAGTATTTT. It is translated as CASSSLSGVRTDTQYF.

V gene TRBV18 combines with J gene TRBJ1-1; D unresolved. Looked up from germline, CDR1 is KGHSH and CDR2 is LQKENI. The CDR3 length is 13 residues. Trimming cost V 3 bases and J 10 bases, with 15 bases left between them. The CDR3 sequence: CASSPNTGRGAFF. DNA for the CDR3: TGTGCCAGCTCACCCAATACGGGGAGAGGAGCTTTCTTT.

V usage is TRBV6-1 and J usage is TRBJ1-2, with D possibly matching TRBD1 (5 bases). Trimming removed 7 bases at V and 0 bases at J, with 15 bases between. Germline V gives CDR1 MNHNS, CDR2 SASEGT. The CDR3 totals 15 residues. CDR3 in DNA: TGTGCCAGCACCCGGGGGGACGGCTCTAACTATGGCTACACCTTC. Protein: CASTRGDGSNYGYTF.

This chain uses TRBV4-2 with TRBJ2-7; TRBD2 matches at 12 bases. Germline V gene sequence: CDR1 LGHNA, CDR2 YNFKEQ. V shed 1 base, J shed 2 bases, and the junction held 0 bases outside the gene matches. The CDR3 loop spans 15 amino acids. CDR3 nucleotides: TGTGCCAGCAGCCAAGGACTAGCGGGGGCCTACGAGCAGTACTTC. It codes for CASSQGLAGAYEQYF.

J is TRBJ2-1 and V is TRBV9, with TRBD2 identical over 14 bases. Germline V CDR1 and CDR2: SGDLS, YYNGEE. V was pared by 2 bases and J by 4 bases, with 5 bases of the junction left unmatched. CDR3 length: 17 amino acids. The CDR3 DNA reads TGTGCCAGCAGCGTGGGACTAGCGGGAGAGACTTACAATGAGCAGTTCTTC. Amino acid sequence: CASSVGLAGETYNEQFF.

This CDR3 is CASSYVGTPGGSYNEQFF. Here the CDR3 DNA reads TGCGCCAGCAGCTATGTCGGGACTCCCGGGGGCTCCTACAATGAGCAGTTCTTC. V gene TRBV5-1 combines with J gene TRBJ2-1; D possibly corresponds to TRBD2 (6 bases). Germline V CDR1 and CDR2: SGHRS, YFSETQ. Trimming removed 3 bases at V and 0 bases at J, with 19 bases between. The CDR3 runs to 18 residues.

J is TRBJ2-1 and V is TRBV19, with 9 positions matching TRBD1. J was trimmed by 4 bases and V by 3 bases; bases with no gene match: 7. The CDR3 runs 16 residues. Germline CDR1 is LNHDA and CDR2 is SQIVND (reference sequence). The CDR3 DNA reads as TGTGCCAGTAGTATGACCGGGACAGGGACTTACAATGAGCAGTTCTTC. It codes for CASSMTGTGTYNEQFF.

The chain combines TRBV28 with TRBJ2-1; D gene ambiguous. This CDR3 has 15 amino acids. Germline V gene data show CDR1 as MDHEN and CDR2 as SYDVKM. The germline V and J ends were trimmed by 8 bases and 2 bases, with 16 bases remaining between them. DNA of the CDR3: TGTGCCAGCTTATCCCGAAGCCTCACCTACAATGAGCAGTTCTTC. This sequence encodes CASLSRSLTYNEQFF.

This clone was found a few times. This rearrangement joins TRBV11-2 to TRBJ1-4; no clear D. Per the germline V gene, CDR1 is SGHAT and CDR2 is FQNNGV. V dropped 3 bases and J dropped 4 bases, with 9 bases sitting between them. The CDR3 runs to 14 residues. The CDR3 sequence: CASSFLRSNEKLFF. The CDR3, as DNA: TGTGCCAGCAGCTTTCTCCGTAGTAATGAAAAACTGTTTTTT.

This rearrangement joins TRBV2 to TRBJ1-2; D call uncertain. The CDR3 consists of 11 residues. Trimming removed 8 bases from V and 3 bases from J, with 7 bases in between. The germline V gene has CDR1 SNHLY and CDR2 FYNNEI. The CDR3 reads CASATYYGYTF. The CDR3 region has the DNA TGTGCCAGCGCGACTTACTATGGCTACACCTTC.

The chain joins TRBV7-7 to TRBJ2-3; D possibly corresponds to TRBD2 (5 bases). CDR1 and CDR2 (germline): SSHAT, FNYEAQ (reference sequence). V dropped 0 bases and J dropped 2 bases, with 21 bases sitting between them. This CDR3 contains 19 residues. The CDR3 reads CASSLAPPGFQHPTDTQYF. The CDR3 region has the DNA TGTGCCAGCAGCTTAGCCCCCCCGGGATTTCAACACCCCACAGATACGCAGTATTTT.

CDR3 bases: TGTGCCAGTAGTATAGACAGGGCGAACACTGAAGCTTTCTTT. It encodes CASSIDRANTEAFF. The chain links TRBV19 to TRBJ1-1, with D perhaps matching TRBD1 (5 bases). The germline V gene encodes CDR1 LNHDA and CDR2 SQIVND (reference sequence). The CDR3 spans 14 residues. Trimming cost V 0 bases and J 1 base, with 6 bases left between them.

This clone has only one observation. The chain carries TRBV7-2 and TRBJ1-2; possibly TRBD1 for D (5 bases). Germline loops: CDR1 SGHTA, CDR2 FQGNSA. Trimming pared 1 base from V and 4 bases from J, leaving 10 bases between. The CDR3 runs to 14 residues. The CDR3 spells CASSLERQGYGYTF. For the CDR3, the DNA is TGTGCCAGCAGCTTAGAGAGGCAGGGCTATGGCTACACCTTC.

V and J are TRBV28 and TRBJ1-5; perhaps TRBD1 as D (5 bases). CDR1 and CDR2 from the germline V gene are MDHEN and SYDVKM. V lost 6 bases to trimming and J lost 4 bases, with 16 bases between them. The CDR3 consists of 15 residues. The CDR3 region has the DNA TGTGCCAGCAGCCCGCGGCAGGGAGGAAATCAGCCCCAGCATTTT. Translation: CASSPRQGGNQPQHF.

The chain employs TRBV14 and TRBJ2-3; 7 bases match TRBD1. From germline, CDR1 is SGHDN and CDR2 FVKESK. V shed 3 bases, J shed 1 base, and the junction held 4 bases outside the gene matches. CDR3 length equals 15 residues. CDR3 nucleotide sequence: TGTGCCAGCAGCCAGGGACAGCACCGCACAGATACGCAGTATTTT. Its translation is CASSQGQHRTDTQYF.

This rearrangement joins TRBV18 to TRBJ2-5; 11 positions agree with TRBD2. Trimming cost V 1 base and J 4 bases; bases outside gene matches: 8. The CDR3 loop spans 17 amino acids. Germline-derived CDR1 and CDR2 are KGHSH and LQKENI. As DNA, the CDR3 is TGTGCCAGCTCACCACTCGGTAGCGGGAGGGCCGGAGAGACCCAGTACTTC. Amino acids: CASSPLGSGRAGETQYF.

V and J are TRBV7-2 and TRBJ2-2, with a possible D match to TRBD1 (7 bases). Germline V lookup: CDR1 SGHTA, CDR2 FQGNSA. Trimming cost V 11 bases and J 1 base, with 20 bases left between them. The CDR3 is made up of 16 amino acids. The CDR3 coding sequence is TGTGCCCACCCCCGGGCGGGACAGATGAACACCGGGGAGCTGTTTTTT. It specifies CAHPRAGQMNTGELFF.

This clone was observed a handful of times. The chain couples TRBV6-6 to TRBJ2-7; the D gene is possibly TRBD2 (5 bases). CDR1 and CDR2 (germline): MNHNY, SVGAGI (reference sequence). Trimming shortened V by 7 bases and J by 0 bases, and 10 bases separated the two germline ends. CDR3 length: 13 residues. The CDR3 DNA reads TGTGCCAGCACTTTAGCGACCTCCTACGAGCAGTACTTC. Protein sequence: CASTLATSYEQYF.

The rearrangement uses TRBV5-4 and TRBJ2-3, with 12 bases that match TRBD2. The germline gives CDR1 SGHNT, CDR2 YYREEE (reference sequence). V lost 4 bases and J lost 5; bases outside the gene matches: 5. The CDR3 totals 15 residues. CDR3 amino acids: CASSRLAGAGDTQYF. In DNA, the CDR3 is TGTGCCAGCAGCCGACTAGCGGGAGCTGGAGATACGCAGTATTTT.

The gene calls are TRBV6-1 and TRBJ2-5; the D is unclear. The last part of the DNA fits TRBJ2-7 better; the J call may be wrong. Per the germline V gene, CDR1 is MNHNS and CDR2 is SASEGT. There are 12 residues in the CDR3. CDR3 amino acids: CASSEVSYEQYF. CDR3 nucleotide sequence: TGTGCCAGCAGTGAAGTTTCCTACGAGCAGTACTTC.

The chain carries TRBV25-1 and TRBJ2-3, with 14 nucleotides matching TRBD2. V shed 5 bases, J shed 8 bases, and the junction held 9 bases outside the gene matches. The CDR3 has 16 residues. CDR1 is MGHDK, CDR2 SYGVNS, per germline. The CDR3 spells CASSSTSGRAYGTQYF. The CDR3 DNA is TGTGCCAGCAGTTCGACTAGCGGGAGGGCCTATGGTACGCAGTATTTT.

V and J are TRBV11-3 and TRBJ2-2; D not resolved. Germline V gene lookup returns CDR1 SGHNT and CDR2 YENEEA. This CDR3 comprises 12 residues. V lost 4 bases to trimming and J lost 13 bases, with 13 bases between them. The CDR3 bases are TGTGCCAGCAGCTCACGGCTCGGGTGGCTGTTTTTT. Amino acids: CASSSRLGWLFF.

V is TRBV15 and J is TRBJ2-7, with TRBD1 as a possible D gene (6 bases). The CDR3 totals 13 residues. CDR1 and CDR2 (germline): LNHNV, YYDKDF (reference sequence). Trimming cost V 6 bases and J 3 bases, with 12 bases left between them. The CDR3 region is CATSPLQGYEQYF. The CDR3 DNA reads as TGTGCCACCAGTCCGTTACAGGGCTACGAGCAGTACTTC.